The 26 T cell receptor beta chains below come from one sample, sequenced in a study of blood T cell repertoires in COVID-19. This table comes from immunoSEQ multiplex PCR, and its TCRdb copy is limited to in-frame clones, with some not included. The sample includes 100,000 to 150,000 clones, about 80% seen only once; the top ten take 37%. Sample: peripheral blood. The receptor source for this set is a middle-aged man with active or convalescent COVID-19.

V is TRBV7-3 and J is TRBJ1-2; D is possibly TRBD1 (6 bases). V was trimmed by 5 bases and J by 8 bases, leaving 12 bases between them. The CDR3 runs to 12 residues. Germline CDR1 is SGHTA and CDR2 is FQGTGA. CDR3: CASSPTGLGYTF. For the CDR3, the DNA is TGTGCCAGCAGCCCCACAGGGCTCGGCTACACCTTC.

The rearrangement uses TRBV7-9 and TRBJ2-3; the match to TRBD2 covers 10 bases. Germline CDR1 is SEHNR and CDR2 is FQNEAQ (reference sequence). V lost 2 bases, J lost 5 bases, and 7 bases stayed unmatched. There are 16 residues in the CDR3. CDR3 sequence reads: CASSLNSGGARDTQYF. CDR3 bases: TGTGCCAGCAGCTTAAACAGCGGGGGGGCAAGAGATACGCAGTATTTT.

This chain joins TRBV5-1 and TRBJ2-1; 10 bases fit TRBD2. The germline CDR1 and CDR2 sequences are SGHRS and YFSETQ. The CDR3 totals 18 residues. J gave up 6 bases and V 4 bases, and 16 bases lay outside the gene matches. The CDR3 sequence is CASSRELAGRALGNEQFF. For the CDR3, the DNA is TGCGCCAGCAGCCGTGAACTAGCGGGGCGGGCGTTGGGCAATGAGCAGTTCTTC.

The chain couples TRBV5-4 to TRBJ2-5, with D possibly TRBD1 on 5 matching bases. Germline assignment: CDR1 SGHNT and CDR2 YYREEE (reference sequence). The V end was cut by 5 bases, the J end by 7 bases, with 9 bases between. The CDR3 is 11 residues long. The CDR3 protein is CASSYTGTQYF. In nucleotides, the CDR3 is TGTGCCAGCAGTTACACAGGGACCCAGTACTTC.

The CDR3 nucleotides are TGCGCCAGCAGCGAAACAGGGGATCGGAACACTGAAGCTTTCTTT. It is translated as CASSETGDRNTEAFF. The V and J genes are TRBV5-1 and TRBJ1-1; TRBD1 matches 7 bases. CDR1 SGHRS and CDR2 YFSETQ come from the germline V gene. This CDR3 is 15 amino acids long. V dropped 4 bases and J dropped 1; count of bases not matched to a gene: 7.

CDR3 protein: CASAPGTGGLGPQHF. The CDR3 coding sequence is TGTGCCAGTGCCCCCGGGACAGGGGGCCTCGGGCCCCAGCATTTT. The V call is TRBV19, the J call TRBJ1-5, with 12 positions matching TRBD1. J lost 9 bases, V lost 8 bases, and 11 bases had no gene match. Germline CDR1 is LNHDA and CDR2 is SQIVND (reference sequence). This CDR3 spans 15 amino acids.

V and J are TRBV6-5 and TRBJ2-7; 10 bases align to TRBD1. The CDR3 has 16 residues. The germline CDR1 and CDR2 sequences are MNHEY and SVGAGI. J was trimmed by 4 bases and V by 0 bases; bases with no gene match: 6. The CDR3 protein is CASSYSRDRGSYEQYF. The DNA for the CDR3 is TGTGCCAGCAGTTACTCTAGGGACAGGGGTTCGTACGAGCAGTACTTC.

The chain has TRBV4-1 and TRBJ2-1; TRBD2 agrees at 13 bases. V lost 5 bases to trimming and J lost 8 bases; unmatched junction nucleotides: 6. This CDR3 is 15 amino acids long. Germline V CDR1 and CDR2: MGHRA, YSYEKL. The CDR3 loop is CASSELAGGYDEQFF. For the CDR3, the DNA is TGCGCCAGCAGCGAACTAGCGGGAGGGTACGATGAGCAGTTCTTC.

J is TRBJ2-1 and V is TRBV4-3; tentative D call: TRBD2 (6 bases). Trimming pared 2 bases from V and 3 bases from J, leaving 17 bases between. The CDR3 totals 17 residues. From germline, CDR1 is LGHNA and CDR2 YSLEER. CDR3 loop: CASSQILGRRDYNEQFF. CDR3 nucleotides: TGCGCCAGCAGCCAAATACTGGGACGGAGGGACTACAATGAGCAGTTCTTC.

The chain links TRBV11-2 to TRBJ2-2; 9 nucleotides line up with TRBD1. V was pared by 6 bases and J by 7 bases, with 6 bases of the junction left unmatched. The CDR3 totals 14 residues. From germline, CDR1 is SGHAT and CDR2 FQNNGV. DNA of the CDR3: TGTGCCAGCAGAGGAGGACAGGGGAACGGGGAGCTGTTTTTT. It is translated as CASRGGQGNGELFF.

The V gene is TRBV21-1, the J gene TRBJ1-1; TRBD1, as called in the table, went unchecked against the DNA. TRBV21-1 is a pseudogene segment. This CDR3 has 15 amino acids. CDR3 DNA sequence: TGTGCCAGCAGCGCTAGACAGGGTTTGAACACTGAAGCTTTCTTT. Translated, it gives CASSARQGLNTEAFF.

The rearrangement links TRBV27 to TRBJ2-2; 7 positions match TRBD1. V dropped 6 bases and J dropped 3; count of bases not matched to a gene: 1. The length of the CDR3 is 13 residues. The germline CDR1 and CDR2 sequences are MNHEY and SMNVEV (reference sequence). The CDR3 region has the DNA TGTGCCAGCAGGACAGGGTACACCGGGGAGCTGTTTTTT. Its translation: CASRTGYTGELFF.

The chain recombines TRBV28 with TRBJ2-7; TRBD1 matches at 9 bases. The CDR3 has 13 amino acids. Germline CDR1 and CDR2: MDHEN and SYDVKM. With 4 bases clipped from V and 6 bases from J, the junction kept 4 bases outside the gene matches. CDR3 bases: TGTGCCAGCAGTTCGGGACAGGGAATCGAGCAGTACTTC. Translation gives CASSSGQGIEQYF.

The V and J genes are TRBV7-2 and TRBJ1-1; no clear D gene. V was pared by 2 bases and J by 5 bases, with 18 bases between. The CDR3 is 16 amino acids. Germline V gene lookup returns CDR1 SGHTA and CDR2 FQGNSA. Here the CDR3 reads CASSLSKTSVRTEAFF. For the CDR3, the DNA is TGTGCCAGCAGCTTATCCAAAACCTCAGTGAGGACTGAAGCTTTCTTT.

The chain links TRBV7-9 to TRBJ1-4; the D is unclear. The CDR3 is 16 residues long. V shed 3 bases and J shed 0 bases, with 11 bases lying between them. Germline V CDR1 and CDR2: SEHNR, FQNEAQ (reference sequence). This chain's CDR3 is CASSFPPGSTNEKLFF. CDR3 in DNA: TGTGCCAGCAGCTTCCCCCCAGGCTCAACTAATGAAAAACTGTTTTTT. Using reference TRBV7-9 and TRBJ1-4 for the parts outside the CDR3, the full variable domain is DTGVSQNPRHKITKRGQNVTFRCDPISEHNRLYWYRQTLGQGPEFLTYFQNEAQLEKSRLLSDRFSAERPKGSFSTLEIQRTEQGDSAMYLCASSFPPGSTNEKLFFGSGTQLSVL.

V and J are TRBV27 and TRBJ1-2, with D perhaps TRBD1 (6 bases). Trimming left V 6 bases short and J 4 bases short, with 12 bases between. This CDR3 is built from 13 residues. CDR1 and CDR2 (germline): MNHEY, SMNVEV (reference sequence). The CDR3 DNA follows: TGTGCCAGCAGACCGGGGGGGCTCTATGGCTACACCTTC. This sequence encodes CASRPGGLYGYTF.

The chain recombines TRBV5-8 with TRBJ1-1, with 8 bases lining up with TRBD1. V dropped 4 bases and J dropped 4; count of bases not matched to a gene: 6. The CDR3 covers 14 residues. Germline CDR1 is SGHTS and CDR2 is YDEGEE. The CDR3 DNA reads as TGTGCCAGCAGCGGGGGACAGGTGGTCACTGAAGCTTTCTTT. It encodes CASSGGQVVTEAFF.

CDR3 sequence reads: CSASETSLTEAFF. CDR3 DNA: TGCAGTGCTAGTGAGACTTCTCTCACTGAAGCTTTCTTT. This chain connects TRBV20-1 to TRBJ1-1; D remains ambiguous. With 3 bases removed from V and 4 bases from J, the gap between germline ends came to 12 bases. Per germline, CDR1 DFQATT and CDR2 SNEGSKA (reference sequence). The CDR3 is 13 residues long.

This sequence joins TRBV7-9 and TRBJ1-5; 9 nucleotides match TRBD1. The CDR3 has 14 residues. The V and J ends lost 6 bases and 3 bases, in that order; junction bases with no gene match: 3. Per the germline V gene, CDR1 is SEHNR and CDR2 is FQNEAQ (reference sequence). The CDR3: CASRGQGPNQPQHF. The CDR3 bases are TGTGCCAGCAGGGGACAGGGACCCAATCAGCCCCAGCATTTT. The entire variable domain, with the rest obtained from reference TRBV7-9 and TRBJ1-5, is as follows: DTGVSQNPRHKITKRGQNVTFRCDPISEHNRLYWYRQTLGQGPEFLTYFQNEAQLEKSRLLSDRFSAERPKGSFSTLEIQRTEQGDSAMYLCASRGQGPNQPQHFGDGTRLSIL.

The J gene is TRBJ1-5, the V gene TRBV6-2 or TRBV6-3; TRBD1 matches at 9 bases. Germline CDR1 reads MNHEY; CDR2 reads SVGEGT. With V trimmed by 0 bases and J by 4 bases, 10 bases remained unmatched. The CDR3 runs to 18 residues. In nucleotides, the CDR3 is TGTGCCAGCAGTTACTCCACCCCGGGACAGGGTTCGAATCAGCCCCAGCATTTT. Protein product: CASSYSTPGQGSNQPQHF.

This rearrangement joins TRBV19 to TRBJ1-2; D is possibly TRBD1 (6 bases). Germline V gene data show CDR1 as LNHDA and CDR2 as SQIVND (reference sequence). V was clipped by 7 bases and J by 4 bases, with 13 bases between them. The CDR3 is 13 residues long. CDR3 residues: CASTGTILYGYTF. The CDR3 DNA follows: TGTGCCAGTACGGGGACAATACTCTATGGCTACACCTTC.

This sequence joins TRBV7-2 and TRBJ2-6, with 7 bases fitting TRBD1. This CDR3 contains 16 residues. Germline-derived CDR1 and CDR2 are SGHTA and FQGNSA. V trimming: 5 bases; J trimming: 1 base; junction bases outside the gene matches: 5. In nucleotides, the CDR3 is TGTGCCAGCAGCCCTACGACAGGGTCTGGGGCCAACGTCCTGACTTTC. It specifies CASSPTTGSGANVLTF.

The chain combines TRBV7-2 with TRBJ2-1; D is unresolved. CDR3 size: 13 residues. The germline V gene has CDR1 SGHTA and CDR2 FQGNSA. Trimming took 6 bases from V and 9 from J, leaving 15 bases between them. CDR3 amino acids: CASSTPGFVEQFF. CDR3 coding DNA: TGTGCCAGCAGTACACCCGGGTTTGTTGAGCAGTTCTTC.

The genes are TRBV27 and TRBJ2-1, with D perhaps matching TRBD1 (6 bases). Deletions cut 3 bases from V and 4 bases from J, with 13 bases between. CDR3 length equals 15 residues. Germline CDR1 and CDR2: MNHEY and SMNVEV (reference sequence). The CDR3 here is CASSFGTPLYNEQFF. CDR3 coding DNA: TGTGCCAGCAGTTTCGGGACACCGTTATACAATGAGCAGTTCTTC.

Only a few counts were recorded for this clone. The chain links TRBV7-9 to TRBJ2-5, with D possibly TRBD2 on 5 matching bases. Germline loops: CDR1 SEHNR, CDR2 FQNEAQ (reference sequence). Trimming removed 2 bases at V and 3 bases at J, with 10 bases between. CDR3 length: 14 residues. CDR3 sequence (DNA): TGTGCCAGCAGCTTATCGGGAATCGAAGAGACCCAGTACTTC. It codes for CASSLSGIEETQYF.

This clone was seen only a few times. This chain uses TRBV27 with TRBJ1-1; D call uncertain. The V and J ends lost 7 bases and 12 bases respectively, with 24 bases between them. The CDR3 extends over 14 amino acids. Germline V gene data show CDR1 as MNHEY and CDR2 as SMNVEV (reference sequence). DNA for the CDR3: TGTGCCAGCATTACATGGGGTCCGGGATTGGAAACTTTCTTT. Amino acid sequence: CASITWGPGLETFF.